These 5 T cell receptor beta chains were all obtained from the same sample, sequenced in a study of response to subunit inactivated influenza vaccine (dated by TCRdb to 2016 to 2018). The method was RT-PCR. Sequencing was carried out with an Illumina HiSeq 2500. The public reads were quality trimmed at Q25 with fastp and then assembled into clones with MiXCR by TCRdb, keeping productive beta chains. Rows are unified per CDR3 protein, each entry keeping the most common DNA and genes. The sample data list some 520,000 distinct CDR3 sequences, and 16% of these were observed just once. Clones ranked in the top ten supply 3% of the sample. The material sequenced was CD4+ T cells sorted from PBMCs, taken 23 months after vaccination. These receptors came from a man between 45 and 75 years old who received an inactivated influenza vaccine. Donor details come from another sample of the same person, matched by shared clones.

The chain employs TRBV11-2 and TRBJ2-1; 10 bases map to TRBD2. This CDR3 contains 19 residues. J was trimmed by 7 bases and V by 4 bases; bases with no gene match: 19. The germline V gene has CDR1 SGHAT and CDR2 FQNNGV. The CDR3 DNA follows: TGTGCCAGCAGCTACCGGACAGGGTGGACCAGCGGGAGGGAAAATGAGCAGTTCTTC. Translation: CASSYRTGWTSGRENEQFF.

The chain recombines TRBV25-1 with TRBJ1-2; TRBD1 matches at 7 bases. Germline V gene sequence: CDR1 MGHDK, CDR2 SYGVNS. J gave up 1 base and V 2 bases, and 13 bases lay outside the gene matches. The CDR3 extends over 18 amino acids. The CDR3 DNA reads TGTGCCAGCAGTGAAACAGGGGACACTGCACTCCTTAACTATGGCTACACCTTC. Protein: CASSETGDTALLNYGYTF.

The V gene is TRBV6-1, the J gene TRBJ2-3, with TRBD2 as a possible D gene (6 bases). The CDR3 spans 15 residues. Trimming took off 3 bases at V and 1 base at J, with 11 bases between the two ends. The germline V gene encodes CDR1 MNHNS and CDR2 SASEGT. The CDR3 spells CASSDPSAGTDTQYF. The CDR3 DNA follows: TGTGCCAGCAGTGACCCTAGCGCGGGCACAGATACGCAGTATTTT.

J is TRBJ2-4 and V is TRBV20-1; tentatively, D is TRBD1 (5 bases). The germline CDR1 and CDR2 sequences are DFQATT and SNEGSKA (reference sequence). The CDR3 runs to 12 residues. V was clipped by 2 bases and J by 7 bases, with 9 bases between them. The CDR3 coding sequence is TGCAGTGCTAGACAGGGCAGGAACATTCAGTACTTC. This translates into CSARQGRNIQYF.

This clonotype appeared many times. The chain couples TRBV4-2 to TRBJ2-1; tentatively, D is TRBD2 (7 bases). With 4 bases removed from V and 5 bases from J, the gap between germline ends came to 15 bases. CDR1 is LGHNA and CDR2 is YNFKEQ in the germline V gene. The CDR3 runs to 15 residues. In nucleotides, the CDR3 is TGTGCCAGCAGCCGAGATCGGGGGGCCGACAATGAGCAGTTCTTC. Its protein is CASSRDRGADNEQFF.